This T cell receptor (beta chain) was identified in a study of cytomegalovirus exposure and HLA in healthy donors. Whole-study results and caveats: A later analysis by the authors found several of the most significant clusters apparently linked to common viral pathogens.

Regarding this clone: The antigen remains undetermined.

The V and J ends lost 0 bases and 3 bases respectively, with 8 bases between them. Per the germline V gene, CDR1 is LGHNA and CDR2 is YSLEER. The CDR3 has 14 residues. The PCR employed 60 Vbeta primers together with 13 Jbeta primers. Measured with immunoSEQ multiplex PCR; TCRdb has only the in-frame clones, and not every one. The sample lists around 100,000 clones, over 9% occurring once. This TCR came from a man in his forties or fifties in good health and CMV-seropositive. The sequenced sample consisted of PBMCs. The rearrangement joins TRBV4-3 to TRBJ2-5; perhaps TRBD1 as D (5 bases). The CDR3 loop reads CASSQESGKETQYF. The CDR3, as DNA: TGCGCCAGCAGCCAAGAGTCAGGGAAAGAGACCCAGTACTTC.